The 32 T cell receptor beta chains below were found in one sample sequenced in a study of cytomegalovirus exposure and HLA in healthy donors. Primers: 60 Vbeta forward and 13 Jbeta reverse. TCRdb keeps only in-frame clones here, not all; method: immunoSEQ multiplex PCR. This sample's clone table lists 150,000 to 200,000 clones. The sequencing input was PBMCs. Receptors originate from a woman aged 18 to 35 in good health and CMV-seropositive.

This chain uses TRBV7-2 with TRBJ1-5, with 9 bases fitting TRBD1. Germline V gene data show CDR1 as SGHTA and CDR2 as FQGNSA. This CDR3 is built from 15 residues. The V segment lost 5 bases and the J segment 6 bases; nucleotides outside the gene matches: 8. The CDR3 nucleotides read TGTGCCAGCAGCGAACAGGGGGCGCAAGGTCAGCCCCAGCATTTT. This codes for CASSEQGAQGQPQHF. Filled out from reference TRBV7-2 and TRBJ1-5, the complete variable domain reads GAGVSQSPSNKVTEKGKDVELRCDPISGHTALYWYRQSLGQGLEFLIYFQGNSAPDKSGLPSDRFSAERTGGSVSTLTIQRTQQEDSAVYLCASSEQGAQGQPQHFGDGTRLSIL.

The chain is built from TRBV5-6 and TRBJ2-7; TRBD2 matches at 11 bases. This CDR3 has 16 amino acids. The V and J ends lost 4 bases and 4 bases, in that order; junction bases with no gene match: 10. CDR1 SGHDT and CDR2 YYEEEE come from the germline V gene. The CDR3 here is CASSQRNSGRGYEQYF. The CDR3 DNA follows: TGTGCCAGCAGCCAAAGAAATAGCGGGAGGGGTTACGAGCAGTACTTC.

The genes are TRBV4-2 and TRBJ2-3; 15 bases agree with TRBD2. Germline V gives CDR1 LGHNA, CDR2 YNFKEQ. The CDR3 is 15 amino acids. The junction had 2 bases not matched to a gene; V was cut back by 4 bases and J by 6 bases. The CDR3 sequence is CASSRTSGRDDTQYF. The CDR3, as DNA: TGTGCCAGCAGCCGGACTAGCGGGAGGGATGATACGCAGTATTTT.

This chain connects TRBV5-8 to TRBJ2-6, with 7 bases matching TRBD1. Germline V gene lookup returns CDR1 SGHTS and CDR2 YDEGEE. The CDR3 has 17 amino acids. With 2 bases clipped from V and 0 bases from J, the junction kept 5 bases outside the gene matches. CDR3 loop: CASSFPGQLSGANVLTF. The CDR3, as DNA: TGTGCCAGCAGCTTCCCGGGACAGCTCTCTGGGGCCAACGTCCTGACTTTC.

This chain links TRBV5-5 with TRBJ1-5; D is possibly TRBD1 (5 bases). CDR3 length: 15 amino acids. Germline assignment: CDR1 SGHKS and CDR2 YYEKEE (reference sequence). Deletions cut 0 bases from V and 4 bases from J, with 11 bases between. The CDR3 region is CASSLGQNPNQPQHF. CDR3 nucleotides: TGTGCCAGCAGCTTGGGACAGAACCCTAATCAGCCCCAGCATTTT.

The chain has TRBV9 and TRBJ2-1; 14 positions agree with TRBD2. V was pared by 0 bases and J by 1 base, with 3 bases of the junction left unmatched. Germline assignment: CDR1 SGDLS and CDR2 YYNGEE. The CDR3 consists of 18 residues. The DNA of the CDR3 is TGTGCCAGCAGCGTAGGGACTAGCGGGGGGCTGTCCTACAATGAGCAGTTCTTC. This sequence encodes CASSVGTSGGLSYNEQFF. The whole variable domain, filled in from reference TRBV9 and TRBJ2-1, reads DSGVTQTPKHLITATGQRVTLRCSPRSGDLSVYWYQQSLDQGLQFLIQYYNGEERAKGNILERFSAQQFPDLHSELNLSSLELGDSALYFCASSVGTSGGLSYNEQFFGPGTRLTVL.

The chain carries TRBV11-2 and TRBJ2-6, with D maybe TRBD1 (6 bases). V dropped 5 bases and J dropped 2 bases, with 10 bases sitting between them. The CDR3 has 15 residues. CDR1 and CDR2 (germline): SGHAT, FQNNGV. CDR3 sequence reads: CASSPQGTGANVLTF. The CDR3 nucleotides read TGTGCCAGCAGCCCCCAGGGGACTGGGGCCAACGTCCTGACTTTC. The whole variable domain, filled in from reference TRBV11-2 and TRBJ2-6, reads EAGVAQSPRYKIIEKRQSVAFWCNPISGHATLYWYQQILGQGPKLLIQFQNNGVVDDSQLPKDRFSAERLKGVDSTLKIQPAKLEDSAVYLCASSPQGTGANVLTFGAGSRLTVL.

The CDR3 nucleotides read TGCGCCAGCAGCCCAACCGGGACAGGGGACACTGAAGCTTTCTTT. The encoded protein is CASSPTGTGDTEAFF. The V gene is TRBV5-1, the J gene TRBJ1-1; 10 bases are a match to TRBD1. The ends lost 4 bases at V and 3 bases at J; junction bases unmatched: 6. This CDR3 region has 15 residues. CDR1 and CDR2 (germline): SGHRS, YFSETQ.

The rearrangement uses TRBV5-3 and TRBJ1-5; a possible D gene is TRBD1 (6 bases). TRBV5-3 is noted as an ORF with a role that remains uncertain. V lost 1 base and J 1 base, leaving 21 bases between the germline ends. The CDR3 totals 19 residues. The CDR3 DNA sequence: TGTGCCAGAAGCTTGTGCCCCCTGACAGGCTTACCAAGCAATCAGCCCCAGCATTTT. It translates to CARSLCPLTGLPSNQPQHF.

V is TRBV30 and J is TRBJ1-6; the match to TRBD1 covers 7 bases. The V and J ends lost 4 bases and 8 bases, in that order; junction bases with no gene match: 2. The germline V gene has CDR1 GTSNPN and CDR2 SVGIG (reference sequence). This CDR3 contains 12 residues. CDR3 coding DNA: TGTGCCTGGAATACAGGGGATTCACCCCTCCACTTT. As protein: CAWNTGDSPLHF.

Of note for this clone: The CDR3 end shows no conserved phenylalanine or tryptophan, and so a read error is likely. Because the CDR3's place on the DNA is in doubt, the DNA is left out and the CDR3 is given as listed by TCRdb. The chain employs TRBV6-1 and TRBJ1-2; the table assigns TRBD1, which was not confirmed against the DNA. Germline lookup yields CDR1 MNHNS and CDR2 SASEGT. The CDR3 is made up of 11 amino acids, end residues included. The CDR3 is CASSEVRGQRL.

The chain links TRBV15 to TRBJ2-7, with 7 positions matching TRBD1. CDR1 and CDR2 (germline): LNHNV, YYDKDF (reference sequence). V dropped 2 bases and J dropped 0; count of bases not matched to a gene: 4. CDR3 length: 15 amino acids. In nucleotides, the CDR3 is TGTGCCACCAGCAGACCAGGGGGTAGCTCCTACGAGCAGTACTTC. Its protein is CATSRPGGSSYEQYF.

The DNA of the CDR3 is TGCAGCGTGGGTAAACAGGAGAACTATGGCTACACCTTC. It translates to CSVGKQENYGYTF. The rearrangement links TRBV29-1 to TRBJ1-2; perhaps TRBD1 as D (5 bases). V gave up 6 bases and J gave up 2 bases, with 13 bases separating them. This CDR3 has 13 residues. Germline V CDR1 and CDR2: SQVTM, ANQGSEA.

The V gene is TRBV10-3, the J gene TRBJ2-7, with D tentatively TRBD2 (5 bases). V lost 7 bases, J lost 5 bases, and 9 bases lay in between. This CDR3 region has 11 residues. CDR1 ENHRY and CDR2 SYGVKD come from the germline V gene. The CDR3, as DNA: TGTGCCATCACCAGAGGGAACGAGCAGTACTTC. Translation: CAITRGNEQYF.

V usage is TRBV13 and J usage is TRBJ2-3, with 11 bases that match TRBD2. V lost 4 bases to trimming and J lost 3 bases; unmatched junction nucleotides: 9. The CDR3 length is 17 residues. Germline V gene sequence: CDR1 PRHDT, CDR2 FYEKMQ (reference sequence). This chain's CDR3 is CASSSGRLAGWTDTQYF. The CDR3 DNA reads as TGTGCCAGCAGCTCTGGGCGACTAGCGGGATGGACAGATACGCAGTATTTT.

The chain links TRBV6-5 to TRBJ1-1, with D tentatively TRBD1 (5 bases). The CDR3 is made up of 14 amino acids. CDR1 MNHEY and CDR2 SVGAGI come from the germline V gene. The germline V and J ends were trimmed by 0 bases and 5 bases, with 10 bases remaining between them. The CDR3 loop is CASSYSRGGTEAFF. In DNA, the CDR3 is TGTGCCAGCAGTTACTCGAGGGGAGGGACTGAAGCTTTCTTT.

V and J are TRBV2 and TRBJ1-2, with D possibly matching TRBD1 (6 bases). There are 13 residues in the CDR3. Per germline, CDR1 SNHLY and CDR2 FYNNEI. Trimming stripped 6 bases from V and 4 bases from J, with 12 bases between. The CDR3 loop reads CASRETGSYGYTF. The CDR3 DNA follows: TGTGCCAGCAGGGAGACAGGCAGCTATGGCTACACCTTC.

The CDR3 loop is CASRRADGSYGYTF. CDR3 sequence (DNA): TGTGCCAGCAGGCGGGCGGACGGCTCCTATGGCTACACCTTC. V usage is TRBV6-5 and J usage is TRBJ1-2; D is uncertain. V shed 6 bases and J shed 4 bases, with 15 bases lying between them. Germline lookup yields CDR1 MNHEY and CDR2 SVGAGI. CDR3 size: 14 residues.

The chain is built from TRBV5-6 and TRBJ1-3; a weak D match, TRBD1 (6 bases). The CDR3 spans 14 residues. V gave up 0 bases and J gave up 4 bases, with 8 bases separating them. CDR1 and CDR2 (germline): SGHDT, YYEEEE. The CDR3 loop reads CASSLETGGNTIYF. Written as DNA, the CDR3 is TGTGCCAGCAGCTTGGAAACAGGGGGAAACACCATATATTTT.

The CDR3 bases are TGTGCCAGCTCACAGGGACAGGGGCTGAGTTATGGCTACACCTTC. This codes for CASSQGQGLSYGYTF. This chain connects TRBV18 to TRBJ1-2, with 10 bases identical to TRBD1. The CDR3 runs 15 residues. Germline V gene lookup returns CDR1 KGHSH and CDR2 LQKENI. Trimming cost V 4 bases and J 5 bases; bases outside gene matches: 7.

CDR3 sequence (DNA): TGCGCCAGCAGCCAAGTAGCGGGGGGGGTGGAGACCCAGTACTTC. Protein product: CASSQVAGGVETQYF. The J gene is TRBJ2-5, the V gene TRBV4-1; 11 positions agree with TRBD2. V shed 1 base, J shed 5 bases, and the junction held 3 bases outside the gene matches. The germline CDR1 and CDR2 sequences are MGHRA and YSYEKL. This CDR3 has 15 residues.

The genes are TRBV30 and TRBJ2-1, with 12 bases aligning to TRBD2. The germline V gene encodes CDR1 GTSNPN and CDR2 SVGIG (reference sequence). With V trimmed by 3 bases and J by 7 bases, 7 bases remained unmatched. CDR3 length: 15 residues. In DNA, the CDR3 is TGTGCCTGGAGCAGACTAGCGGGAGAGGGAAATGAGCAGTTCTTC. This codes for CAWSRLAGEGNEQFF.

V is TRBV4-2 and J is TRBJ2-3; D gene unclear. Germline CDR1 is LGHNA and CDR2 is YNFKEQ. With 4 bases removed from V and 2 bases from J, the gap between germline ends came to 10 bases. CDR3 length: 14 amino acids. CDR3 loop: CASSPPYNTDTQYF. The CDR3 nucleotides read TGTGCCAGCAGCCCTCCTTATAACACAGATACGCAGTATTTT.

The chain combines TRBV30 with TRBJ1-5; 10 positions agree with TRBD1. The CDR3 is made up of 17 amino acids. Germline V gene lookup returns CDR1 GTSNPN and CDR2 SVGIG (reference sequence). J lost 6 bases, V lost 0 bases, and 11 bases had no gene match. The CDR3 is CAWSVRQGARVGQPQHF. CDR3 DNA: TGTGCCTGGAGTGTACGACAGGGGGCGAGGGTCGGTCAGCCCCAGCATTTT.

The V gene is TRBV19, the J gene TRBJ2-3, with 7 bases matching TRBD1. Trimming cost V 3 bases and J 1 base; bases outside gene matches: 10. The V gene's germline CDR1 is LNHDA and CDR2 SQIVND (reference sequence). The length of the CDR3 is 17 residues. CDR3 sequence: CASSIRTGVWGTDTQYF. Here the CDR3 DNA reads TGTGCCAGTAGTATTCGTACAGGGGTATGGGGCACAGATACGCAGTATTTT.

The chain has TRBV25-1 and TRBJ2-1; 9 positions match TRBD1. J gave up 1 base and V 7 bases, and 8 bases lay outside the gene matches. Germline V gene lookup returns CDR1 MGHDK and CDR2 SYGVNS. The CDR3 loop spans 16 amino acids. CDR3 sequence (DNA): TGTGCCAGCACCAAAACAGGGGGCCGGTCCTACAATGAGCAGTTCTTC. It codes for CASTKTGGRSYNEQFF.

The chain has TRBV7-2 and TRBJ2-7; TRBD1 aligns across 7 bases. The germline CDR1 and CDR2 sequences are SGHTA and FQGNSA. There are 16 residues in the CDR3. With 5 bases clipped from V and 3 bases from J, the junction kept 13 bases outside the gene matches. The CDR3 protein is CASSPHWTGTYYEQYF. Here the CDR3 DNA reads TGTGCCAGCAGCCCTCACTGGACAGGAACCTACTACGAGCAGTACTTC.

As to this clone: One junction end does not reproduce the germline sequence, and a read error may be involved. The chain uses TRBV5-1 and TRBJ2-2, with unresolved D. From germline, CDR1 is SGHRS and CDR2 YFSETQ. This CDR3 is built from 15 residues. Written as DNA, the CDR3 is TGCGCCAGCAGCTTGGCGGCGGCGAACGCCGGGGAGCTGTTTTTT. This sequence encodes CASSLAAANAGELFF.

The chain employs TRBV7-9 and TRBJ2-1; possibly TRBD2 for D (7 bases). Germline V gene data show CDR1 as SEHNR and CDR2 as FQNEAQ (reference sequence). Trimming stripped 5 bases from V and 2 bases from J, with 25 bases between. The CDR3 is 19 amino acids. CDR3: CASSPWDLFRGAAYNEQFF. CDR3 coding DNA: TGTGCCAGCAGCCCCTGGGACCTCTTTCGGGGGGCTGCCTACAATGAGCAGTTCTTC.

The V call is TRBV19, the J call TRBJ2-7; 13 bases are shared with TRBD2. Germline CDR1 and CDR2: LNHDA and SQIVND (reference sequence). The CDR3 covers 15 residues. J lost 4 bases, V lost 5 bases, and 5 bases had no gene match. The CDR3 sequence: CASSPKTSGRYEQYF. CDR3 in DNA: TGTGCCAGTAGTCCGAAGACTAGCGGGAGGTACGAGCAGTACTTC.

This sequence joins TRBV4-1 and TRBJ2-3; tentative D call: TRBD2 (5 bases). Deletions cut 4 bases from V and 5 bases from J, with 13 bases between. This CDR3 has 14 amino acids. Germline V gene lookup returns CDR1 MGHRA and CDR2 YSYEKL. The CDR3 reads CASSPVPREDTQYF. In DNA form, the CDR3 reads TGCGCCAGCAGCCCGGTGCCCCGGGAAGATACGCAGTATTTT.

The chain couples TRBV15 to TRBJ1-2; 8 nucleotides align to TRBD1. Trimming removed 5 bases from V and 7 bases from J; junction bases left unmatched: 6. Germline CDR1 LNHNV, CDR2 YYDKDF (reference sequence). The CDR3 spans 13 residues. The CDR3 nucleotides are TGTGCCACCAGCCCCCCGGACAGGGTTGGCTACACCTTC. Its protein is CATSPPDRVGYTF.